The T cell receptor beta chain under discussion was sequenced for a study of T cell repertoires in cytomegalovirus infection. As for the study in general: Selection of CMV epitopes for the study included recently identified HLA-C-restricted and well-studied HLA-B-restricted ones.

This clonotype was counted at least ten times. The antigen remains undetermined. The CDR3 is 14 residues long. Trimming removed 3 bases at V and 1 base at J, with 9 bases between. CDR1 is SEHNR, CDR2 FQNEAQ, per germline (reference sequence). TCRdb recomputed calls from the reads with MiXCR, one row per CDR3 protein. The sample contains about 890,000 distinct CDR3 sequences, 31% of which appear only once. This TCR was sampled from a human donor in good health (CMV status not recorded). Some clones in this sample may be carry-over from other donors' samples. V usage is TRBV7-9 and J usage is TRBJ1-1; tentative D call: TRBD1 (5 bases). Sequences were derived from cultured CD8+ T cells from PBMCs, sampled from culture after CMV antigen stimulation. CDR3 region: CASSFTTGNTEAFF. As DNA, the CDR3 is TGTGCCAGCAGCTTTACAACAGGGAACACTGAAGCTTTCTTT.